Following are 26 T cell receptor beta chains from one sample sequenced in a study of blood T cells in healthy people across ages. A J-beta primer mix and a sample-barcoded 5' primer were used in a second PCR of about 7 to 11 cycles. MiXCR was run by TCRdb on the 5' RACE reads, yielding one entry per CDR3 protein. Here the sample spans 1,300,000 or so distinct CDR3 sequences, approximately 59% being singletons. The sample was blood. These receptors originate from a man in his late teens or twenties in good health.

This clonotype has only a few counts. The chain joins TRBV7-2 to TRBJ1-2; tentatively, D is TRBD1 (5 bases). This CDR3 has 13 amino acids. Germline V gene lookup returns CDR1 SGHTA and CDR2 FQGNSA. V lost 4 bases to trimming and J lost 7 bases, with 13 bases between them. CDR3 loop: CASSWYPGTGYTF. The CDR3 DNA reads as TGTGCCAGCAGCTGGTACCCAGGGACTGGCTACACCTTC. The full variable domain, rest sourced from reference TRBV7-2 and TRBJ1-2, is GAGVSQSPSNKVTEKGKDVELRCDPISGHTALYWYRQSLGQGLEFLIYFQGNSAPDKSGLPSDRFSAERTGGSVSTLTIQRTQQEDSAVYLCASSWYPGTGYTFGSGTRLTVV.

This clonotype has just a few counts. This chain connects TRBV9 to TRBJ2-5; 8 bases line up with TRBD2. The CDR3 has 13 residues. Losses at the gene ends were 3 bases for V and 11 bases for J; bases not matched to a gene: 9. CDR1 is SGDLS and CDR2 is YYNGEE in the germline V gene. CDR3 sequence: CASSARGGLKQYF. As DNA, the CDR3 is TGTGCCAGCAGCGCCCGGGGGGGATTAAAGCAGTACTTC.

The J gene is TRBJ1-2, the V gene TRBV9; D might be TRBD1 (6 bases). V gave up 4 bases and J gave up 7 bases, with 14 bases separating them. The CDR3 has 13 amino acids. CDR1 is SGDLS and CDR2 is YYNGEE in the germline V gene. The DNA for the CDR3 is TGTGCCAGCAGCCCCACAGGGTCGCCTGGCTACACCTTC. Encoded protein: CASSPTGSPGYTF.

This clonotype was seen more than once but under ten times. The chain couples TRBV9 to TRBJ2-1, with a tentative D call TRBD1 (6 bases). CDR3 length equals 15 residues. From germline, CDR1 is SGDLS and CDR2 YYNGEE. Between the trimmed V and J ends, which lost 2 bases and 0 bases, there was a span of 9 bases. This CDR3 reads CASSVGQNSYNEQFF. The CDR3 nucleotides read TGTGCCAGCAGCGTCGGACAGAACTCCTACAATGAGCAGTTCTTC. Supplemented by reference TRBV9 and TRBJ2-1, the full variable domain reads DSGVTQTPKHLITATGQRVTLRCSPRSGDLSVYWYQQSLDQGLQFLIQYYNGEERAKGNILERFSAQQFPDLHSELNLSSLELGDSALYFCASSVGQNSYNEQFFGPGTRLTVL.

The CDR3: CASSTTIGGDIQYF. The CDR3 DNA reads TGTGCCAGCAGCACGACTATAGGAGGTGACATTCAGTACTTC. The V and J genes are TRBV4-2 and TRBJ2-4; D is perhaps TRBD2 (5 bases). Germline lookup yields CDR1 LGHNA and CDR2 YNFKEQ. The CDR3 extends over 14 amino acids. Deletions cut 5 bases from V and 8 bases from J, with 16 bases between.

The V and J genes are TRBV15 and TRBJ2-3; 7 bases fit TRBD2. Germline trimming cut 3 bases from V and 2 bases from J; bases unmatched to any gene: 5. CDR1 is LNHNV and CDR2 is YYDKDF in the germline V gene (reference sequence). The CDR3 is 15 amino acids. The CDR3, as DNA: TGTGCCACCAGCAGGTTAGCGGGTTACACAGATACGCAGTATTTT. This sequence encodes CATSRLAGYTDTQYF.

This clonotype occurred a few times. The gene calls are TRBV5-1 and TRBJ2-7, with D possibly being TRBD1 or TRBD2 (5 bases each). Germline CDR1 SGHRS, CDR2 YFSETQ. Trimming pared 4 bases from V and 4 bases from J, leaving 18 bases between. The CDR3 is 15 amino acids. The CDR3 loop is CASSPGDGGNYEQYF. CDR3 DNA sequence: TGCGCCAGCAGCCCCGGAGATGGGGGTAATTACGAGCAGTACTTC.

The CDR3 protein is CASSQAAGGSGQPQHF. Here the CDR3 DNA reads TGTGCCAGCAGCCAAGCAGCCGGTGGTTCTGGCCAGCCCCAGCATTTT. The gene calls are TRBV3-1 and TRBJ1-5; D remains unclear. The CDR3 extends over 16 amino acids. Deletions cut 1 base from V and 7 bases from J, with 17 bases between. Germline V gene lookup returns CDR1 LGHDT and CDR2 YNNKEL (reference sequence).

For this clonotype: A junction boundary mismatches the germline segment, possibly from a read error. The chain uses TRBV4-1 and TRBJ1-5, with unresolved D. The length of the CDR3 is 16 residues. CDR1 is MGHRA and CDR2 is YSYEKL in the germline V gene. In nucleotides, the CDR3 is TGCGCCAGCGGCCAAGATCGCACAGACCTGGGGCAGCCCCAGCATTTT. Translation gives CASGQDRTDLGQPQHF.

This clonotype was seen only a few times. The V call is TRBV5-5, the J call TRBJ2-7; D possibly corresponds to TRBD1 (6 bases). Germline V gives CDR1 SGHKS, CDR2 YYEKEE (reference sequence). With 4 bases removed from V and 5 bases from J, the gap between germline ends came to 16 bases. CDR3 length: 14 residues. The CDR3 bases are TGTGCCAGCAGCCCGGGACACCTAGGGAACGAGCAGTACTTC. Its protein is CASSPGHLGNEQYF. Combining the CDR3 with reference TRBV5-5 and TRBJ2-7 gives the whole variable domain DAGVTQSPTHLIKTRGQQVTLRCSPISGHKSVSWYQQVLGQGPQFIFQYYEKEERGRGNFPDRFSARQFPNYSSELNVNALLLGDSALYLCASSPGHLGNEQYFGPGTRLTVT.

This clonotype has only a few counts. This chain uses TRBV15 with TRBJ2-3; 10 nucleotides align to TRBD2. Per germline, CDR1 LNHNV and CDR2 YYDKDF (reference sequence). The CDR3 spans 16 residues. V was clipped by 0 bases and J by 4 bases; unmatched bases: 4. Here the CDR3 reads CATSRESSGGADTQYF. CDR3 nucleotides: TGTGCCACCAGCAGAGAATCTAGCGGGGGAGCAGATACGCAGTATTTT.

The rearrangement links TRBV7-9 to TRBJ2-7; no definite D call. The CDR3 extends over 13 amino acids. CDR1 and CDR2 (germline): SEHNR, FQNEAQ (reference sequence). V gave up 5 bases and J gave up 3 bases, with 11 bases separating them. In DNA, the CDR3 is TGTGCCAGCAGCGCGTCTCCCCTCTACGAGCAGTACTTC. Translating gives CASSASPLYEQYF.

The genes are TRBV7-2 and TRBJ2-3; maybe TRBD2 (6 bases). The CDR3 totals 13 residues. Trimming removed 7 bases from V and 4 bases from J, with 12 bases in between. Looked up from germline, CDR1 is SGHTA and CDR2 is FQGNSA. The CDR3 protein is CASTPGEPDTQYF. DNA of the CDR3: TGTGCCAGCACCCCGGGGGAGCCAGATACGCAGTATTTT.

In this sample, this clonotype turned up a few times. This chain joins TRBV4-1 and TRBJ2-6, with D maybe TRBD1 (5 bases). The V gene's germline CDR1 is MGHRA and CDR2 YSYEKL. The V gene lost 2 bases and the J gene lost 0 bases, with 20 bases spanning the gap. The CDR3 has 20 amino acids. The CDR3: CASSQTIKNRFYSGANVLTF. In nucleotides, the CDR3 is TGCGCCAGCAGCCAAACGATTAAGAACAGGTTCTACTCTGGGGCCAACGTCCTGACTTTC.

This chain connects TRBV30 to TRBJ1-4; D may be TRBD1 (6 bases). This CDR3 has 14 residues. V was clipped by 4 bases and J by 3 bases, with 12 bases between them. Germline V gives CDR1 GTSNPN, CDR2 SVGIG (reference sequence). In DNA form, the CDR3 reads TGTGCCTGGAAGGGGGGGCAGTCTAATGAAAAACTGTTTTTT. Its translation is CAWKGGQSNEKLFF.

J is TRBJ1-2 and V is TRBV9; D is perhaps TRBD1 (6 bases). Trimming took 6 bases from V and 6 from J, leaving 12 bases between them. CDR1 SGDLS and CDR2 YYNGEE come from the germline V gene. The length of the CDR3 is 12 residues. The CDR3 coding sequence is TGTGCCAGCAACGGACAGCTTAATGGCTACACCTTC. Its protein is CASNGQLNGYTF. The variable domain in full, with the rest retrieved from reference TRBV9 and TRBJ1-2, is DSGVTQTPKHLITATGQRVTLRCSPRSGDLSVYWYQQSLDQGLQFLIQYYNGEERAKGNILERFSAQQFPDLHSELNLSSLELGDSALYFCASNGQLNGYTFGSGTRLTVV.

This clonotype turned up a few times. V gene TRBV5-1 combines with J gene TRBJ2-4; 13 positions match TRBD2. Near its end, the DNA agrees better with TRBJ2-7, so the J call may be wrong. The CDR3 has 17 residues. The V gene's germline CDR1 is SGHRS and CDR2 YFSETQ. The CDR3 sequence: CASSPRTSGSPYYEQYF. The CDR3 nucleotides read TGCGCCAGCAGCCCGAGGACTAGCGGGAGCCCATACTACGAGCAGTACTTC.

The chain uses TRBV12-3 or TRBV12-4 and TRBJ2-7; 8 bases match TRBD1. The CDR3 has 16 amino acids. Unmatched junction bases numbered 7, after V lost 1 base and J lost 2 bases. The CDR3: CASSLGWSDRAYEQYF. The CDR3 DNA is TGTGCCAGCAGTTTAGGGTGGTCGGACAGGGCCTACGAGCAGTACTTC.

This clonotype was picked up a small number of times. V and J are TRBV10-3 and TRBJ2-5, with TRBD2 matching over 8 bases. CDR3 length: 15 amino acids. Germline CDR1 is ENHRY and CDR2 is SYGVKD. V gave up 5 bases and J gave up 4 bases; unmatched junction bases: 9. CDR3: CAISREAGVVETQYF. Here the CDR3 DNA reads TGTGCCATCAGTCGAGAAGCGGGAGTAGTAGAGACCCAGTACTTC.

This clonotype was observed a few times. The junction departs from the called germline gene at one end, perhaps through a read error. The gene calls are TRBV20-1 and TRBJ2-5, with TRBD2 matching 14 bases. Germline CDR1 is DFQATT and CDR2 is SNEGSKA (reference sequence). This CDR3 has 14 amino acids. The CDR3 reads CSSRGTSGRGEQYF. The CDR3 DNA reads TGCAGTTCTAGAGGGACTAGCGGGAGAGGGGAGCAGTACTTC.

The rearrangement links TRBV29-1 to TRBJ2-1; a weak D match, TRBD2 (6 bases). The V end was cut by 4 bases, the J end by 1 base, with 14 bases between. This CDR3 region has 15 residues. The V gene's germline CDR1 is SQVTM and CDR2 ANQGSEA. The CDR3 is CSVGGGSRSYNEQFF. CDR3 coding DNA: TGCAGCGTTGGAGGAGGGAGCAGGTCCTACAATGAGCAGTTCTTC.

This CDR3 reads CASSLDGQGSQPQHF. As DNA, the CDR3 is TGCGCCAGCAGCTTGGATGGGCAGGGAAGTCAGCCCCAGCATTTT. V is TRBV5-1 and J is TRBJ1-5, with D possibly matching TRBD1 (5 bases). V shed 0 bases and J shed 6 bases, with 13 bases lying between them. The CDR3 contains 15 residues. CDR1 and CDR2 (germline): SGHRS, YFSETQ. The entire variable domain, with the rest obtained from reference TRBV5-1 and TRBJ1-5, is as follows: KAGVTQTPRYLIKTRGQQVTLSCSPISGHRSVSWYQQTPGQGLQFLFEYFSETQRNKGNFPGRFSGRQFSNSRSEMNVSTLELGDSALYLCASSLDGQGSQPQHFGDGTRLSIL.

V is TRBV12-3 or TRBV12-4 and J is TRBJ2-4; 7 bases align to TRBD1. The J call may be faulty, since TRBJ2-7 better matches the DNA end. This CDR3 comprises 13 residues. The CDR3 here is CASRRQGEDEQYF. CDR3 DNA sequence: TGTGCCAGCAGAAGACAGGGAGAAGACGAGCAGTACTTC.

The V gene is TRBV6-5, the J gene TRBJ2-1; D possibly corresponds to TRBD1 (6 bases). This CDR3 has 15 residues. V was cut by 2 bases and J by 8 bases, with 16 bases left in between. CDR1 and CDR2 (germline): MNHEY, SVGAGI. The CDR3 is CASSYRPGVGDEQFF. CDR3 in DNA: TGTGCCAGCAGTTACAGGCCAGGGGTTGGGGATGAGCAGTTCTTC.

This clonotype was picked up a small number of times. CDR3 in amino acids: CASSLAGSGTDTQYF. The CDR3 bases are TGTGCCAGCAGTTTAGCAGGGTCGGGCACAGATACGCAGTATTTT. V usage is TRBV28 and J usage is TRBJ2-3; the D gene is possibly TRBD1 (5 bases). Per the germline V gene, CDR1 is MDHEN and CDR2 is SYDVKM. The V and J ends lost 2 bases and 1 base respectively, with 10 bases between them. The CDR3 sequence is 15 residues long. Full variable domain (missing parts from reference TRBV28 and TRBJ2-3): DVKVTQSSRYLVKRTGEKVFLECVQDMDHENMFWYRQDPGLGLRLIYFSYDVKMKEKGDIPEGYSVSREKKERFSLILESASTNQTSMYLCASSLAGSGTDTQYFGPGTRLTVL.

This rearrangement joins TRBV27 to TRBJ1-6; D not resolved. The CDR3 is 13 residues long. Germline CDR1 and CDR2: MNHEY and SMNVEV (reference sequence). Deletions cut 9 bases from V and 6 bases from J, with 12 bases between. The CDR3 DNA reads TGTGCCAGTTCTATGGGTGGTAATTCACCCCTCCACTTT. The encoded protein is CASSMGGNSPLHF.